Below are 8 T cell receptor beta chains sequenced from a single sample in a study of T cells in Graves' hyperthyroidism and ophthalmopathy. RNA transcripts were the template for amplifying TCR beta CDR3 regions. During a first-round RT-PCR of the TCR CDR3, the HTBI primer set was used. TCRdb reprocessed the multiplex PCR reads with MiXCR, giving one entry per CDR3 protein. The sample has hundreds of thousands of distinct CDR3 sequences, roughly a quarter seen once. The sample was blood. Receptor source: a woman between 40 and 50 years old with Graves' ophthalmopathy.

This clonotype appeared many times. The CDR3 sequence: CASSLGFGLQEAFF. The CDR3 DNA sequence: TGTGCCAGCAGCTTAGGATTCGGTTTGCAGGAAGCTTTCTTT. V is TRBV7-9 and J is TRBJ1-1; D remains ambiguous. The CDR3 runs to 14 residues. The V and J ends lost 1 base and 8 bases respectively, with 14 bases between them. Germline values: CDR1 SEHNR, CDR2 FQNEAQ (reference sequence). The full variable domain, with the rest looked up from reference TRBV7-9 and TRBJ1-1, is DTGVSQNPRHKITKRGQNVTFRCDPISEHNRLYWYRQTLGQGPEFLTYFQNEAQLEKSRLLSDRFSAERPKGSFSTLEIQRTEQGDSAMYLCASSLGFGLQEAFFGQGTRLTVV.

V and J are TRBV5-5 and TRBJ2-7, with D perhaps TRBD1 (6 bases). The length of the CDR3 is 15 residues. CDR1 and CDR2 from the germline V gene are SGHKS and YYEKEE (reference sequence). The V end lost 3 bases, the J end lost 3 bases, and 16 bases lay between the germline ends. CDR3 nucleotide sequence: TGTGCCAGCAGCTCGACAGGCTGGCGAAACTACGAGCAGTACTTC. Translating it yields CASSSTGWRNYEQYF.

This clonotype was recorded many times. This chain uses TRBV29-1 with TRBJ2-7; D is perhaps TRBD1 or TRBD2 (6 bases each). Germline CDR1 and CDR2: SQVTM and ANQGSEA. The CDR3 is made up of 13 amino acids. V was trimmed by 7 bases and J by 0 bases, leaving 13 bases between them. The CDR3, as DNA: TGCAGCGCGAAAGGGGGGATCTCCTACGAGCAGTACTTC. Translated: CSAKGGISYEQYF.

This clonotype was recorded at least ten times. This may stem from a read error, because a much larger clone lies one nucleotide away. This rearrangement joins TRBV7-2 to TRBJ2-7; the D is unclear. Germline CDR1 reads SGHTA; CDR2 reads FQGNSA. Trimming cost V 1 base and J 5 bases, with 9 bases left between them. The CDR3 is 13 amino acids. The CDR3 spells CASSLGGAHEQYF. CDR3 sequence (DNA): TGTGCCAGCAGCTTAGGGGGTGCCCACGAGCAGTACTTC.

The chain recombines TRBV12-3 or TRBV12-4 with TRBJ1-5; D unclear. The CDR3 runs 14 residues. Trimming pared 6 bases from V and 3 bases from J, leaving 12 bases between. DNA of the CDR3: TGTGCCAGCAGCCTGACACTTGACAATCAGCCCCAGCATTTT. Translation gives CASSLTLDNQPQHF.

This clonotype showed up many times. The rearrangement joins TRBV2 to TRBJ1-6, with D unresolved. V was shortened by 5 bases and J by 10 bases, with 15 bases between the two germline ends. This CDR3 has 14 residues. Germline assignment: CDR1 SNHLY and CDR2 FYNNEI. CDR3 protein: CASSRTVTRSPLHF. The CDR3 nucleotides read TGTGCCAGCAGTCGGACGGTAACAAGATCACCCCTCCACTTT.

This clonotype was recorded at least ten times. The V call is TRBV19, the J call TRBJ1-2, with a weak D call TRBD1 (6 bases). Trimming took 5 bases from V and 6 from J, leaving 13 bases between them. This CDR3 contains 13 residues. The germline CDR1 and CDR2 sequences are LNHDA and SQIVND (reference sequence). CDR3 sequence reads: CASSRRGRDGYTF. The CDR3, as DNA: TGTGCCAGTAGTCGACGGGGGCGGGATGGCTACACCTTC.

At least ten counts were recorded for this clonotype. J is TRBJ1-6 and V is TRBV30; D unresolved. The V gene's germline CDR1 is GTSNPN and CDR2 SVGIG (reference sequence). The CDR3 totals 12 residues. The V gene lost 4 bases and the J gene lost 5 bases, with 6 bases spanning the gap. This CDR3 reads CAWTGNNSPLHF. For the CDR3, the DNA is TGTGCCTGGACCGGGAATAATTCACCCCTCCACTTT.